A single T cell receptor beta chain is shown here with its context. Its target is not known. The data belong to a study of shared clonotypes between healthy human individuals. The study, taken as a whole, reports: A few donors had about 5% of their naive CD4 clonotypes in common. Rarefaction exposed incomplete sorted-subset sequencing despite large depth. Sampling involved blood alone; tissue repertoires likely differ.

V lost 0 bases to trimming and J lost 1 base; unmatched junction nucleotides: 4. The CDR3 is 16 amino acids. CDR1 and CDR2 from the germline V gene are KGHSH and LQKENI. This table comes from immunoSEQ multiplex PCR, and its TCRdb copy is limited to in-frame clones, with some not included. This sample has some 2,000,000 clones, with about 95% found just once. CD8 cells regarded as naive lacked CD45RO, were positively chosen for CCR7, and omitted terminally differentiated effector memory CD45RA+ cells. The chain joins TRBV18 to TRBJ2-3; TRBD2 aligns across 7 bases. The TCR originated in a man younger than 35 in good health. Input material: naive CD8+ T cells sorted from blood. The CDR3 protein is CASSPPARGGTDTQYF. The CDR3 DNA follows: TGTGCCAGCTCACCACCCGCCCGGGGGGGCACAGATACGCAGTATTTT.